A few counts support the clone carrying this TCR beta chain. The sample comes from a study of blood T cell repertoires in COVID-19. Trimming pared 7 bases from V and 7 bases from J, leaving 13 bases between. Per germline, CDR1 MNHEY and CDR2 SMNVEV (reference sequence). The CDR3 has 13 residues. Using immunoSEQ multiplex PCR, the repertoire was profiled, and TCRdb retains in-frame clones only, with some absent. The table includes over 65,000 clones, over 70% detected once. This sequence originates from a human donor in a cohort sampled during active COVID-19. Material for sequencing was peripheral blood. V usage is TRBV27 and J usage is TRBJ1-4, with TRBD1 as a possible D gene (6 bases). As DNA, the CDR3 is TGTGCCAGCAAAACAGGGAATGGTGAAAAACTGTTTTTT. It translates to CASKTGNGEKLFF. Looking up the rest from reference TRBV27 and TRBJ1-4 gives the full variable domain: EAQVTQNPRYLITVTGKKLTVTCSQNMNHEYMSWYRQDPGLGLRQIYYSMNVEVTDKGDVPEGYKVSRKEKRNFPLILESPSPNQTSLYFCASKTGNGEKLFFGSGTQLSVL.